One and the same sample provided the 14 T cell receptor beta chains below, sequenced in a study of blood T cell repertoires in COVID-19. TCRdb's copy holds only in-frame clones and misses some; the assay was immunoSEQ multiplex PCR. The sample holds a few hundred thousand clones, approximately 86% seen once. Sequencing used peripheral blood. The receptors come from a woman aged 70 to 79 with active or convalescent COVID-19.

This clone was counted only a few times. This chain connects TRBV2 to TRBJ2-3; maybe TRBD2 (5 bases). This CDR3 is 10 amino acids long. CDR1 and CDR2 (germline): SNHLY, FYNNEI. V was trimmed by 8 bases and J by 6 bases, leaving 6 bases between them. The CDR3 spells CASGEDTQYF. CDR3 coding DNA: TGTGCCAGCGGGGAGGATACGCAGTATTTT.

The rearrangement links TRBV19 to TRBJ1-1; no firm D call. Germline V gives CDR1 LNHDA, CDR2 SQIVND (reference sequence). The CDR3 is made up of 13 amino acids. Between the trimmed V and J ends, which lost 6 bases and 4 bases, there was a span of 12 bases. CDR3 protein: CASRIGELTEAFF. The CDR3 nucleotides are TGTGCCAGTAGGATCGGGGAACTCACTGAAGCTTTCTTT.

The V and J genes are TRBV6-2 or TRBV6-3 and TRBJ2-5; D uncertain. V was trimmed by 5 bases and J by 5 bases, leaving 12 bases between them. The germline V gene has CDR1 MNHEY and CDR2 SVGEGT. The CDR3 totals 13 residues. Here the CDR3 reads CASSRNVRETQYF. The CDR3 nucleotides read TGTGCCAGCAGTCGAAACGTGCGTGAGACCCAGTACTTC.

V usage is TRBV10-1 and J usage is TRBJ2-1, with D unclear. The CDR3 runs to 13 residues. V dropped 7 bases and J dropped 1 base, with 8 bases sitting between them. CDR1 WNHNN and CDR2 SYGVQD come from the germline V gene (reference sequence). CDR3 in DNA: TGCGCCAGCACCCTCCGTTCCTACAATGAGCAGTTCTTC. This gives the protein CASTLRSYNEQFF.

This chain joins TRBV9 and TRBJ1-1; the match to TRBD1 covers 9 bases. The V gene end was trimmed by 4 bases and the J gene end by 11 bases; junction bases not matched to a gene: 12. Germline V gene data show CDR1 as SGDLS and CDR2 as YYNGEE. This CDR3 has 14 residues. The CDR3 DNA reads TGTGCCAGCAGCCCCTGGACAGGGGATAAAACGGCTTTCTTT. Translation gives CASSPWTGDKTAFF. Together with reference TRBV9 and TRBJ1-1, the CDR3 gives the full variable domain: DSGVTQTPKHLITATGQRVTLRCSPRSGDLSVYWYQQSLDQGLQFLIQYYNGEERAKGNILERFSAQQFPDLHSELNLSSLELGDSALYFCASSPWTGDKTAFFGQGTRLTVV.

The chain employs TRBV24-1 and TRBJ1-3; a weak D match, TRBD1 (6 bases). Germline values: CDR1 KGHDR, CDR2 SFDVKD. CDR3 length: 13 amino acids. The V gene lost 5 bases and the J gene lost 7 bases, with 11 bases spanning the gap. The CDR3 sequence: CATSGGGSNTIYF. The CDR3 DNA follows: TGTGCCACCAGTGGAGGGGGAAGTAACACCATATATTTT.

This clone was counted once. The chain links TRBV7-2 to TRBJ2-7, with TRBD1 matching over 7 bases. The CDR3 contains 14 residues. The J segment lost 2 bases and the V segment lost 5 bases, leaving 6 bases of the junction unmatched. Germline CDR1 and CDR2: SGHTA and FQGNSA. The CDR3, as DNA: TGTGCCAGCAGCAAATACAGGGGAACCTACGAGCAGTACTTC. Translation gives CASSKYRGTYEQYF.

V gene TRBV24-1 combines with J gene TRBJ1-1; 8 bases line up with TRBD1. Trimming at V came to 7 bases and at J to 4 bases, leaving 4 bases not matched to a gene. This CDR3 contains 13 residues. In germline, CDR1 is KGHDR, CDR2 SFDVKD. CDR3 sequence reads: CATRGTGGTEAFF. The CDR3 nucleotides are TGTGCCACCAGGGGGACAGGCGGCACTGAAGCTTTCTTT.

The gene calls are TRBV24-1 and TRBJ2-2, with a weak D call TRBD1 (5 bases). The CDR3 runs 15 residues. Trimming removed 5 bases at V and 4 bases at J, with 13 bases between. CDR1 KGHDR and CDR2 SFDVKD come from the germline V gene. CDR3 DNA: TGTGCCACCAGTGGTAGCAGGGTTCCCACCGGGGAGCTGTTTTTT. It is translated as CATSGSRVPTGELFF.

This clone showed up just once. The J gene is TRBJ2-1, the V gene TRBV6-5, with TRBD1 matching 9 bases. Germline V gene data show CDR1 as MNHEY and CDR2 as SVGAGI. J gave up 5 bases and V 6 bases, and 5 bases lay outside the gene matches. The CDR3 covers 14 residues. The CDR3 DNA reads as TGTGCCAGCAGAGGACAGGGGTGGCACAATGAGCAGTTCTTC. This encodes CASRGQGWHNEQFF.

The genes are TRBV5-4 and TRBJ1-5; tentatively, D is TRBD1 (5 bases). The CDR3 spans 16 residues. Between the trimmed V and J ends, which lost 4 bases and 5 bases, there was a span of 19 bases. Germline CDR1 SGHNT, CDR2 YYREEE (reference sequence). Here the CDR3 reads CASSMGGGQRDQPQHF. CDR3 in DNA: TGTGCCAGCAGCATGGGGGGGGGTCAGAGAGATCAGCCCCAGCATTTT.

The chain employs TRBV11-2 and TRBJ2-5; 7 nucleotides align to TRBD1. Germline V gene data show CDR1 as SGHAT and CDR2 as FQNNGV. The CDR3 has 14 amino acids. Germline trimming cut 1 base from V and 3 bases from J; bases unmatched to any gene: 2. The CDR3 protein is CASSLGGQKETQYF. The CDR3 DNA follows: TGTGCCAGCAGCTTAGGGGGACAGAAAGAGACCCAGTACTTC.

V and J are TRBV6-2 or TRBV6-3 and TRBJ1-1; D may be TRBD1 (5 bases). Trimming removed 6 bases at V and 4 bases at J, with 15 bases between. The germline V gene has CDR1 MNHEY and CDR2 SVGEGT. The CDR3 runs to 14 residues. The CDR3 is CASSVLGGGTEAFF. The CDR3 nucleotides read TGTGCCAGCAGCGTGCTGGGGGGGGGCACTGAAGCTTTCTTT.

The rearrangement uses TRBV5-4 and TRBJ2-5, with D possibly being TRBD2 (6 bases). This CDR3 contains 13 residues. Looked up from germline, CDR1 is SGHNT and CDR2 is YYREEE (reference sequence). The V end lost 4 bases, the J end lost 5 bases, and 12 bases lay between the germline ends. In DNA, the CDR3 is TGTGCCAGCAGCACGACTAGTATGGAGACCCAGTACTTC. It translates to CASSTTSMETQYF.